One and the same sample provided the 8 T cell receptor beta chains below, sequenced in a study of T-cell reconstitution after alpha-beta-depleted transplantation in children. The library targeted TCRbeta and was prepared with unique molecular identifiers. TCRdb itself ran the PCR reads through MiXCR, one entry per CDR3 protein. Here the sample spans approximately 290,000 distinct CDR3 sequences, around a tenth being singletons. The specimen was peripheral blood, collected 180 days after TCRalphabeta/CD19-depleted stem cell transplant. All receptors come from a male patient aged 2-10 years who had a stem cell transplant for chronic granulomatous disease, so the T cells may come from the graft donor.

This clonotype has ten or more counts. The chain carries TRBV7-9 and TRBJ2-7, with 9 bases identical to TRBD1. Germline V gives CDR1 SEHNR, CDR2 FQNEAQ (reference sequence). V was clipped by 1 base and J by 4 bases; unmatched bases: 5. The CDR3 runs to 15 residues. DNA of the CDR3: TGTGCCAGCAGCTTAGTAGGGGACAGGGTATACGAGCAGTACTTC. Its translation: CASSLVGDRVYEQYF.

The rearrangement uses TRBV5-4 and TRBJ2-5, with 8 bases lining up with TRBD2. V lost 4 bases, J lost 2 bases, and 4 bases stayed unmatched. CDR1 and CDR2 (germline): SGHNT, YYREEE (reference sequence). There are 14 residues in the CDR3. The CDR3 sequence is CASSRPSGQETQYF. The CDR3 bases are TGTGCCAGCAGCAGACCTAGCGGGCAAGAGACCCAGTACTTC. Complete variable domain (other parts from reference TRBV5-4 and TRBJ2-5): ETGVTQSPTHLIKTRGQQVTLRCSSQSGHNTVSWYQQALGQGPQFIFQYYREEENGRGNFPPRFSGLQFPNYSSELNVNALELDDSALYLCASSRPSGQETQYFGPGTRLLVL.

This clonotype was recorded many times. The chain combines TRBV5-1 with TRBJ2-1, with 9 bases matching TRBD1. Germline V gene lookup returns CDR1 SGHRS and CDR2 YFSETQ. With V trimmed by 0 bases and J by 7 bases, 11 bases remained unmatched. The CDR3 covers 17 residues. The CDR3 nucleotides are TGCGCCAGCAGCTTGGCCGGTAGTCTGGGACAGGGTAATGAGCAGTTCTTC. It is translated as CASSLAGSLGQGNEQFF. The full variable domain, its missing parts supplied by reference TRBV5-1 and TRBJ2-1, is KAGVTQTPRYLIKTRGQQVTLSCSPISGHRSVSWYQQTPGQGLQFLFEYFSETQRNKGNFPGRFSGRQFSNSRSEMNVSTLELGDSALYLCASSLAGSLGQGNEQFFGPGTRLTVL.

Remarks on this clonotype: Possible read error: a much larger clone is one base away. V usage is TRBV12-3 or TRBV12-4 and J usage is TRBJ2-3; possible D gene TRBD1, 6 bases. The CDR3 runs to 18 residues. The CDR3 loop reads CTSSLYSLTGSSPDTQYF. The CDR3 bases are TGTACCAGCAGTCTATACAGCCTGACAGGCTCTAGTCCAGATACGCAGTATTTT.

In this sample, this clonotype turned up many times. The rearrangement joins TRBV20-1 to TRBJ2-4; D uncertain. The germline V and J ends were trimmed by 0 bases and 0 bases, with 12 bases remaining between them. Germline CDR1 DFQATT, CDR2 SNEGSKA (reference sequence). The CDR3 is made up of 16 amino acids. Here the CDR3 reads CSARDFRLLAKNIQYF. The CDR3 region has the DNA TGCAGTGCTAGAGATTTCAGGCTACTAGCCAAAAACATTCAGTACTTC.

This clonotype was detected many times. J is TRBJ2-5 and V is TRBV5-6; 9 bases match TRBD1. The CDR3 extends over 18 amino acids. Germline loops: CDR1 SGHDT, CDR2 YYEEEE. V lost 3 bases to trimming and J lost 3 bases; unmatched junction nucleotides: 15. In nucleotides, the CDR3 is TGTGCCAGCAGCTCCAAGGACAGGGGTCCTTTCTTGGAAGAGACCCAGTACTTC. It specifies CASSSKDRGPFLEETQYF. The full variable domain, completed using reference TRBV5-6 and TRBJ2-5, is DAGVTQSPTHLIKTRGQQVTLRCSPKSGHDTVSWYQQALGQGPQFIFQYYEEEERQRGNFPDRFSGHQFPNYSSELNVNALLLGDSALYLCASSSKDRGPFLEETQYFGPGTRLLVL.

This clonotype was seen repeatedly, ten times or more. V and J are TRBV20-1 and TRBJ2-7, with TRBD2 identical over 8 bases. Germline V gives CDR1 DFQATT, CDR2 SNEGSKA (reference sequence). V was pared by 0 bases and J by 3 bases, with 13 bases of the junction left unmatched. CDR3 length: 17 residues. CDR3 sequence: CSAREESKASGYYEQYF. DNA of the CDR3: TGCAGTGCTAGAGAAGAGTCGAAGGCTAGCGGGTACTACGAGCAGTACTTC.

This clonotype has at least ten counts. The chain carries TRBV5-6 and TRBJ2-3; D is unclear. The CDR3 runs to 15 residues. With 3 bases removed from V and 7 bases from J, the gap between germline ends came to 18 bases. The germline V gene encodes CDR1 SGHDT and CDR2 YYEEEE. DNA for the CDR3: TGTGCCAGCAGCTCCGGTTTGGCATCACTCCATACGCAGTATTTT. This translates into CASSSGLASLHTQYF.